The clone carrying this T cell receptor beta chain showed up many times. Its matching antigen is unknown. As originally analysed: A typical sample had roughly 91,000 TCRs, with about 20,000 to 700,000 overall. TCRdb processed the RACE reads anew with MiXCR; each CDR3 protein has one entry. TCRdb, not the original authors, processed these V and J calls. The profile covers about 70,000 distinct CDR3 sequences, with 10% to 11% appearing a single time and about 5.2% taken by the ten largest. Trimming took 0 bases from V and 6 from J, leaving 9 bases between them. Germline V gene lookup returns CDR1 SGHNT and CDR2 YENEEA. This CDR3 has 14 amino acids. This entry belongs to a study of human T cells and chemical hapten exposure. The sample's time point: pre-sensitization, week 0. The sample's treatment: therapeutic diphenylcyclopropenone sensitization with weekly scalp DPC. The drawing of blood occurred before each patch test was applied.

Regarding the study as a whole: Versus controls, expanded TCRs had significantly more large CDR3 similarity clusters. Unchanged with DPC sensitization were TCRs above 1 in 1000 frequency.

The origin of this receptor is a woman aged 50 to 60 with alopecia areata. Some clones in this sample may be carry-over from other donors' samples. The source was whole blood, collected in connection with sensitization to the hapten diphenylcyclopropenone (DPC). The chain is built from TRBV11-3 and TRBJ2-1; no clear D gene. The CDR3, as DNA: TGTGCCAGCAGCTTAGACCCTAGACGCAATGAGCAGTTCTTC. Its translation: CASSLDPRRNEQFF.